A single TCR beta chain is shown here with its context. Those who participated ranged in age from 18 to 89 years and resided in 24 US areas. The sample belongs to a study of blood T cell repertoires in COVID-19. Study summary: Specimens from acute and convalescent COVID-19 originated in the United States, Italy and Spain. Nucleic acid was either cDNA or gDNA, and it came from T cells, B-cell-depleted T cells, or PBMCs.

In germline, CDR1 is SQVTM, CDR2 ANQGSEA. Trimming removed 3 bases from V and 3 bases from J, with 13 bases in between. The CDR3 covers 14 residues. Method: immunoSEQ multiplex PCR; TCRdb's copy keeps in-frame clones and lacks some. The table records about 220,000 clones, 88% of them present only once. Sequencing was carried out using PBMCs or T cells enriched from blood (not recorded which). The genes are TRBV29-1 and TRBJ2-3; possible D gene TRBD2, 5 bases. The TCR originated in a woman aged 50 to 60 with acute COVID-19. CDR3 nucleotides: TGCAGCGTTGACTTCTCAACGGGGACAGATACGCAGTATTTT. Its protein is CSVDFSTGTDTQYF.